Below, one TCR beta chain is given with its context. The sample is drawn from a study of technical replicates of blood from several donors. There are 13 residues in the CDR3. Trimming stripped 2 bases from V and 7 bases from J, with 12 bases between. Germline V gene sequence: CDR1 SGHNT, CDR2 YYREEE (reference sequence). The method was immunoSEQ multiplex PCR; TCRdb's version includes in-frame clones alone and lacks a portion of them. Of about 81,000 clones in the sample, 90% to 97% were seen once. The receptor was derived from a human donor in good health. The sample was T cells isolated from PBMCs. The chain employs TRBV5-4 and TRBJ1-2, with D uncertain. The CDR3 here is CASSFLTPGGYTF. As DNA, the CDR3 is TGTGCCAGCAGCTTTTTGACCCCGGGTGGCTACACCTTC.